This T cell receptor beta chain originates from a study of response to subunit inactivated influenza vaccine. The CDR3 runs 13 residues. The V end was cut by 4 bases, the J end by 5 bases, with 13 bases between. CDR1 is DFQATT and CDR2 is SNEGSKA in the germline V gene (reference sequence). This clonotype was observed at least ten times. What it binds is unknown. Points from the study as a whole: Authors proposed each seasonal influenza vaccination draws in few new T cells.

Each CDR3 protein is one row after TCRdb ran MiXCR on the RT-PCR reads. The sample consists of around 710,000 distinct CDR3 sequences, over 11% of them appearing once. The clonotype was recovered from a man aged 50 to 60 who received an inactivated influenza vaccine. The source was PBMCs from blood, collected around 14 days before vaccination. The rearrangement uses TRBV20-1 and TRBJ2-3; D unclear. The CDR3 is CSANPALGDTQYF. The CDR3 nucleotides are TGCAGTGCTAATCCGGCCCTCGGAGATACGCAGTATTTT.